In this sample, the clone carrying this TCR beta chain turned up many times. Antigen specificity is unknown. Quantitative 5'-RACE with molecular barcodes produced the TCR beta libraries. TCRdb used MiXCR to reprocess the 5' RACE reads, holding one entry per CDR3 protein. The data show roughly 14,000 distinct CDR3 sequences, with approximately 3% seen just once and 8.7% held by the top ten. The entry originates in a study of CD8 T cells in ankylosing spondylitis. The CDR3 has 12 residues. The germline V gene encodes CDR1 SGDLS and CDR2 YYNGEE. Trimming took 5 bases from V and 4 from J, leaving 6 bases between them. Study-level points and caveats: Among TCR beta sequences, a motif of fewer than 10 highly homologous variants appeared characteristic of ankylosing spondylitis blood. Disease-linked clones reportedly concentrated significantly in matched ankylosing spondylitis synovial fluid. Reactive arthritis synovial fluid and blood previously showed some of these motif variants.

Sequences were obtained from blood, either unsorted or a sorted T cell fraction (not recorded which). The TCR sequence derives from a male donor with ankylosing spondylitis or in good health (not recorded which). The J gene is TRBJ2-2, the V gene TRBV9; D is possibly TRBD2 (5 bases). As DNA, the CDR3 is TGTGCCAGCAGGCGGGCCACCGGGGAGCTGTTTTTT. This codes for CASRRATGELFF.